The TCR beta chain described here comes from a study of OX40 agonist ivuxolimab in advanced cancers. A single count supports this clone. Antigen: not known. This CDR3 has 14 amino acids. Germline V lookup: CDR1 MNHNS, CDR2 SASEGT. After removal of 8 bases from V and 3 bases from J, the junction contained 4 bases not matched to a gene. General study results and limits: Patients with a partial response at 0.1-3.0 mg/kg had among the lowest clonal expansion. Among the nonresponders, some also had low normalized T-cell clonal expansion.

TCRdb's table, derived via immunoSEQ multiplex PCR, lists solely in-frame clones and lacks some. The sample lists some 100,000 clones, over 75% occurring once. The source is an adult with an advanced solid tumor such as melanoma, head and neck, liver or kidney cancer. J is TRBJ2-5 and V is TRBV6-1; 12 nucleotides align to TRBD2. Here the sequenced sample was CD4+ or CD8+ T cells sorted from blood, taken in a trial of the OX40 agonist ivuxolimab. CDR3 sequence: CASGRLAGEETQYF. CDR3 sequence (DNA): TGTGCCAGCGGGAGACTAGCGGGGGAAGAGACCCAGTACTTC.